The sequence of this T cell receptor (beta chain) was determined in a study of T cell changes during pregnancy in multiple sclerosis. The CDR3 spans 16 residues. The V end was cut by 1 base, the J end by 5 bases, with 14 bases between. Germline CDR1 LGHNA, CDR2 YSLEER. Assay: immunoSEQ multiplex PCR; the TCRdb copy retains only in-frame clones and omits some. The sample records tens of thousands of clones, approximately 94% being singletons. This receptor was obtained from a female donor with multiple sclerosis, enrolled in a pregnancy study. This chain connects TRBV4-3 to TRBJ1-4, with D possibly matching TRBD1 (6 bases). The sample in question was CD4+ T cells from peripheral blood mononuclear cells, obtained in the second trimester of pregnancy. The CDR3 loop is CASSQAYQGWNEKLFF. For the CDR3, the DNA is TGCGCCAGCAGCCAAGCGTACCAGGGGTGGAATGAAAAACTGTTTTTT.